This is a list of T cell receptor beta chains from one sample in a study of cytomegalovirus exposure and HLA in healthy donors. TCRdb keeps only in-frame clones here, not all; method: immunoSEQ multiplex PCR. The sample records some 190,000 clones, more than 75% being singletons. Sequencing was performed on PBMCs. Source of these receptors: a woman aged 30 to 39 in good health and CMV-seropositive. Both conserved end residues are part of each CDR3. The order of the fields is V gene, clone size, J gene, D gene, CDR3 DNA, CDR3 protein. The D gene is left open where the match is weak. Not all rows give a size; the values are once, few, many and, for expanded clones, a class.

v_gene: TRBV6-6
abundance: .
j_gene: TRBJ2-5
d_gene: TRBD1
CDR3nt: TGTGCCAGCAGCCCTGCCGGGACAGGGAATGAGGGGACCCAGTACTTC
CDR3aa: CASSPAGTGNEGTQYF

v_gene: TRBV5-4
abundance: few
j_gene: TRBJ2-1
d_gene: TRBD2
CDR3nt: TGTGCCAGCAGCGGGACTAGCGGGGATAGTGAGCAGTTCTTC
CDR3aa: CASSGTSGDSEQFF

v_gene: TRBV4-2
abundance: .
j_gene: TRBJ2-3
d_gene: .
CDR3nt: TGTGCCAGCAGCCTTGGCCCCACGCAGTATTTT
CDR3aa: CASSLGPTQYF

v_gene: TRBV9
abundance: .
j_gene: TRBJ1-1
d_gene: TRBD1
CDR3nt: TGTGCCAGCATGAGGGGGCAAATGAACACTGAAGCTTTCTTT
CDR3aa: CASMRGQMNTEAFF

v_gene: TRBV29-1
abundance: .
j_gene: TRBJ1-1
d_gene: .
CDR3nt: TGCAGATCCTCGACTGAAGCTTTCTTT
CDR3aa: CRSSTEAFF

v_gene: TRBV4-1
abundance: .
j_gene: TRBJ2-3
d_gene: .
CDR3nt: TGCGCCAGCAGCCGCCCGGGGGTAGGAGATACGCAGTATTTT
CDR3aa: CASSRPGVGDTQYF

v_gene: TRBV30
abundance: .
j_gene: TRBJ2-7
d_gene: TRBD1
CDR3nt: TGTGCCTGGAGTCGAGGGGACAGGGCATCGGGCGAGCAGTACTTC
CDR3aa: CAWSRGDRASGEQYF

v_gene: TRBV2
abundance: .
j_gene: TRBJ2-7
d_gene: TRBD1
CDR3nt: TGTGCCAGCAGTCCGGACAGGGTGGAGCAGTACTTC
CDR3aa: CASSPDRVEQYF

v_gene: TRBV9
abundance: once
j_gene: TRBJ2-1
d_gene: TRBD2
CDR3nt: TGTGCCAGCAGCCAGCGGGGGGGCCGGGATGAGCAGTTCTTC
CDR3aa: CASSQRGGRDEQFF

v_gene: TRBV10-3
abundance: .
j_gene: TRBJ2-1
d_gene: .
CDR3nt: TGTGCCATCAGTGAGTTCGGTAATGAGCAGTTCTTC
CDR3aa: CAISEFGNEQFF

v_gene: TRBV6-5
abundance: .
j_gene: TRBJ1-6
d_gene: TRBD1
CDR3nt: TGTGCCAGCAGTTACCGGGGGACAGGGGTTTCACCCCTCCACTTT
CDR3aa: CASSYRGTGVSPLHF

v_gene: TRBV6-4
abundance: .
j_gene: TRBJ2-3
d_gene: TRBD2
CDR3nt: TGTGCCAGCAGCACTAGCGGGGGAGACAGCACAGATACGCAGTATTTT
CDR3aa: CASSTSGGDSTDTQYF

v_gene: TRBV19
abundance: .
j_gene: TRBJ1-1
d_gene: .
CDR3nt: TGTGCCACTAGCCCCGGGAACACTGAAGCTTTCTTT
CDR3aa: CATSPGNTEAFF

v_gene: TRBV5-5
abundance: .
j_gene: TRBJ2-7
d_gene: .
CDR3nt: TGTGCCAGCAGCCCCCTACCGGACAACTTGTCCTACGAGCAGTACTTC
CDR3aa: CASSPLPDNLSYEQYF

v_gene: TRBV19
abundance: few
j_gene: TRBJ2-5
d_gene: .
CDR3nt: TGTGCCAGTACCCTCACCCTTGGATCTAGACGTGAGACCCAGTACTTC
CDR3aa: CASTLTLGSRRETQYF

v_gene: TRBV5-1
abundance: .
j_gene: TRBJ1-4
d_gene: TRBD1
CDR3nt: TGCGCCAGCAGCTTGGGGGGACAGGGTAGTGAAAAACTGTTTTTT
CDR3aa: CASSLGGQGSEKLFF

v_gene: TRBV6-5
abundance: .
j_gene: TRBJ1-5
d_gene: TRBD1
CDR3nt: TGTGCCAGCAGGACAGGGGCCCAGCCCCAGCATTTT
CDR3aa: CASRTGAQPQHF

v_gene: TRBV7-2
abundance: .
j_gene: TRBJ2-1
d_gene: .
CDR3nt: TGTGCCAGCAGCGTCGGGGCCAGGGGGGTGCTCTCCTACAATGAGCAGTTCTTC
CDR3aa: CASSVGARGVLSYNEQFF

v_gene: TRBV7-3
abundance: .
j_gene: TRBJ2-2
d_gene: TRBD2
CDR3nt: TGTGCCAGCAGCTTGACGGGACTAGCGGGGTCGAACACCGGGGAGCTGTTTTTT
CDR3aa: CASSLTGLAGSNTGELFF

v_gene: TRBV19
abundance: .
j_gene: TRBJ1-4
d_gene: TRBD1
CDR3nt: TGTGCCAGTAGTATTGGACAGGGGGCGGATAAACTGTTTTTT
CDR3aa: CASSIGQGADKLFF

v_gene: TRBV2
abundance: .
j_gene: TRBJ1-2
d_gene: .
CDR3nt: TGTGCCAGCAGGGGGAGGGGCTCAAAAGGTGATGGCTACACCTTC
CDR3aa: CASRGRGSKGDGYTF

v_gene: TRBV6-5
abundance: .
j_gene: TRBJ1-2
d_gene: .
CDR3nt: TGTGCCAGCAGTTACTCGCCAGGGGCCGATGGCTACACCTTC
CDR3aa: CASSYSPGADGYTF

v_gene: TRBV15
abundance: once
j_gene: TRBJ2-2
d_gene: TRBD2
CDR3nt: TGTGCCACCAGCAGAAGCGGGGGGGCAAACACCGGGGAGCTGTTTTTT
CDR3aa: CATSRSGGANTGELFF

v_gene: TRBV5-1
abundance: .
j_gene: TRBJ2-5
d_gene: TRBD2
CDR3nt: TGCGCCAGCAGCTTGGGCCAGCGGGGGGCCCGGGAGACCCAGTACTTC
CDR3aa: CASSLGQRGARETQYF

v_gene: TRBV7-9
abundance: .
j_gene: TRBJ2-5
d_gene: .
CDR3nt: TGTGCCATTATAGGGGTCGGGACCCAGTACTTC
CDR3aa: CAIIGVGTQYF

v_gene: TRBV5-4
abundance: .
j_gene: TRBJ2-1
d_gene: TRBD2
CDR3nt: TGTGCCAGCAGCCTCACTAGCGGTCACAATGAGCAGTTCTTC
CDR3aa: CASSLTSGHNEQFF

v_gene: TRBV28
abundance: .
j_gene: TRBJ2-1
d_gene: .
CDR3nt: TGTGCCAGCAGTTTTGTTGGGGGGAGGACCTACAATGAGCAGTTCTTC
CDR3aa: CASSFVGGRTYNEQFF

v_gene: TRBV28
abundance: .
j_gene: TRBJ2-5
d_gene: TRBD2
CDR3nt: TGTGCCAGCAGCTCCGAGCGGGGGGGCCAGGGGGCCGGCCAGTACTTC
CDR3aa: CASSSERGGQGAGQYF

v_gene: TRBV4-3
abundance: .
j_gene: TRBJ2-7
d_gene: TRBD1
CDR3nt: TGCGCCAGCAGCCAAGACGGGGGTGGACAGGGGGCCTACGAGCAGTACTTC
CDR3aa: CASSQDGGGQGAYEQYF

v_gene: TRBV5-1
abundance: .
j_gene: TRBJ2-3
d_gene: TRBD1
CDR3nt: TGCGCCAGCAGCCCAGCCAGGACAGGGTTTGGCGGCACAGATACGCAGTATTTT
CDR3aa: CASSPARTGFGGTDTQYF

v_gene: TRBV7-2
abundance: once
j_gene: TRBJ2-3
d_gene: .
CDR3nt: TGTGCCAGCAGCCCTCTCGGGTCAGATACGCAGTATTTT
CDR3aa: CASSPLGSDTQYF

v_gene: TRBV19
abundance: .
j_gene: TRBJ2-2
d_gene: TRBD2
CDR3nt: TGTGCCTCGGGGGGGCCGAACACCGGGGAGCTGTTTTTT
CDR3aa: CASGGPNTGELFF

v_gene: TRBV7-9
abundance: .
j_gene: TRBJ1-1
d_gene: .
CDR3nt: TGTGCCAGCAGCTTTCGTCTATCCTTGAACACTGAAGCTTTCTTT
CDR3aa: CASSFRLSLNTEAFF

v_gene: TRBV4-3
abundance: .
j_gene: TRBJ1-5
d_gene: .
CDR3nt: TGCGCCAGCAGCCAAGACTTAAAAAGCAATCAGCCCCAGCATTTT
CDR3aa: CASSQDLKSNQPQHF

v_gene: TRBV28
abundance: .
j_gene: TRBJ2-7
d_gene: .
CDR3nt: TGTGCCAGCAGCACAGGGTCGTACGAGCAGTACTTC
CDR3aa: CASSTGSYEQYF

v_gene: TRBV10-3
abundance: .
j_gene: TRBJ2-7
d_gene: .
CDR3nt: TGTGCCATCAGTGACGCCGGACAGAGCTACGAGCAGTACTTC
CDR3aa: CAISDAGQSYEQYF

v_gene: TRBV4-1
abundance: once
j_gene: TRBJ2-2
d_gene: .
CDR3nt: TGCGCCAGCAGCCATCCCCCCCGGCGGGGAGCCAACACCGGGGAGCTGTTTTTT
CDR3aa: CASSHPPRRGANTGELFF

v_gene: TRBV9
abundance: .
j_gene: TRBJ2-7
d_gene: .
CDR3nt: TGTGCCAGCAGCCCACCCGACAGCCACGAGCAGTACTTC
CDR3aa: CASSPPDSHEQYF